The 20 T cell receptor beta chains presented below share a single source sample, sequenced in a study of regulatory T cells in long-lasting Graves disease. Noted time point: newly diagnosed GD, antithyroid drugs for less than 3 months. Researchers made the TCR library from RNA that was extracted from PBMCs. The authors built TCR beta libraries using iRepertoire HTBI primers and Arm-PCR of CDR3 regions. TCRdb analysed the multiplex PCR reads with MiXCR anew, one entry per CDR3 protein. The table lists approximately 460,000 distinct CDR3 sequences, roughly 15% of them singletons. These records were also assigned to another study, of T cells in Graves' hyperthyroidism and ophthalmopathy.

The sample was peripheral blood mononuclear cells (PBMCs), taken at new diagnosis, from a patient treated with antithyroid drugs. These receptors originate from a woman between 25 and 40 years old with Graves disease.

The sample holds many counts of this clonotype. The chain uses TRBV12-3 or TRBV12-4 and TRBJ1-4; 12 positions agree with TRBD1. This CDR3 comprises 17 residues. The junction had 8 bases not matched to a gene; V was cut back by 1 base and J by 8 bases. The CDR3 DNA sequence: TGTGCCAGCAGTTTAGGGGACAGGGGGCGCGCCTGGGAAAAACTGTTTTTT. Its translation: CASSLGDRGRAWEKLFF.

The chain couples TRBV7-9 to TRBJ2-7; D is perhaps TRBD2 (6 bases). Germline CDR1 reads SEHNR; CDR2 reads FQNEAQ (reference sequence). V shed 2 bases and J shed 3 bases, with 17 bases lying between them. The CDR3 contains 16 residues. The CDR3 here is CASSLNRHGGSYEQYF. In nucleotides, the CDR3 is TGTGCCAGCAGCTTAAACCGCCACGGGGGAAGCTACGAGCAGTACTTC.

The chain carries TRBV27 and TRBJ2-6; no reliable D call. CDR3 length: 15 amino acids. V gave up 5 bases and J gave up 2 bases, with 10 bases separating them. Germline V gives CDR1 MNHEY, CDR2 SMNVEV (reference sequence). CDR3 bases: TGTGCCAGCAGTCCACTGCCTACTGGGGCCAACGTCCTGACTTTC. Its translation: CASSPLPTGANVLTF.

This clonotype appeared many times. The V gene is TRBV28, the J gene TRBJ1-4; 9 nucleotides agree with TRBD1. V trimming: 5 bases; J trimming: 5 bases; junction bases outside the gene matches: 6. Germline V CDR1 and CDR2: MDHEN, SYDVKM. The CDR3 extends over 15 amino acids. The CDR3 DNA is TGTGCCAGCAGTAGGGGACAGGGTAGGAATGAAAAACTGTTTTTT. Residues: CASSRGQGRNEKLFF. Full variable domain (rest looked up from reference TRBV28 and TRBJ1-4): DVKVTQSSRYLVKRTGEKVFLECVQDMDHENMFWYRQDPGLGLRLIYFSYDVKMKEKGDIPEGYSVSREKKERFSLILESASTNQTSMYLCASSRGQGRNEKLFFGSGTQLSVL.

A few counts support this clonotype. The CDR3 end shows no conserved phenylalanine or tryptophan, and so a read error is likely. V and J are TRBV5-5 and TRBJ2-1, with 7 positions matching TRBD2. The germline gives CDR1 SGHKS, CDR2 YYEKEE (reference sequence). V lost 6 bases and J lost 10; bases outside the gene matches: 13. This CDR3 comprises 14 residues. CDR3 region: CASTPTSLSGEQFL. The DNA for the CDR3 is TGTGCCAGCACTCCGACTAGCCTATCTGGAGAGCAGTTCCTC.

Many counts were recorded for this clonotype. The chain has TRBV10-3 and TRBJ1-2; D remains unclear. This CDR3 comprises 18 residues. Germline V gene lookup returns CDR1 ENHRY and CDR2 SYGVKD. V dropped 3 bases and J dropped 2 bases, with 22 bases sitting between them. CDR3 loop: CAISDPLRTLGTNYGYTF. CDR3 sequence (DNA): TGTGCCATCAGTGATCCCCTCCGAACGTTGGGTACGAACTATGGCTACACCTTC.

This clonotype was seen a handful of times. The CDR3 nucleotides read TGTGCCAGCAGTTTCGCAGGGCCAATGGATCAGCCCCAGCATTTT. It specifies CASSFAGPMDQPQHF. The chain recombines TRBV28 with TRBJ1-5; D is perhaps TRBD1 (5 bases). CDR1 and CDR2 (germline): MDHEN, SYDVKM. CDR3 length: 15 amino acids. V lost 3 bases to trimming and J lost 5 bases, with 14 bases between them.

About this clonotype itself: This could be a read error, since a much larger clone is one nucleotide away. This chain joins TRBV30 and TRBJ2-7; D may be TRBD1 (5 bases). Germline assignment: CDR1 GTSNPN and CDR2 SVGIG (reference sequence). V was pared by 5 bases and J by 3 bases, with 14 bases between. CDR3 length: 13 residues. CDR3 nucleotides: TGTGCCTGGCGCCCCCAGGACAACTACGAGCAGTACTTC. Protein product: CAWRPQDNYEQYF.

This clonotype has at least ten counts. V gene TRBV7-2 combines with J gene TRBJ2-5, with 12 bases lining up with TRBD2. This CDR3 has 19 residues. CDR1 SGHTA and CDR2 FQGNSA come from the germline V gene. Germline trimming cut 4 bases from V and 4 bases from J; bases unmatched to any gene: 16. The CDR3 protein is CASSYLGLAGGAQGETQYF. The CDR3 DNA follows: TGTGCCAGCAGCTACCTTGGGCTAGCGGGAGGGGCACAGGGAGAGACCCAGTACTTC.

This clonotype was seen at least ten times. The CDR3 here is CASTEAGGGNQPQHF. CDR3 nucleotide sequence: TGTGCCAGCACCGAAGCAGGTGGTGGCAATCAGCCCCAGCATTTT. The chain employs TRBV6-1 and TRBJ1-5; D not resolved. The CDR3 is 15 residues long. Germline CDR1 and CDR2: MNHNS and SASEGT. The ends were cut back, 7 bases at V and 2 bases at J, with 15 bases in the middle.

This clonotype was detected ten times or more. CDR3 sequence: CSVEANQETQYF. The CDR3 nucleotides are TGCAGCGTTGAGGCCAACCAAGAGACCCAGTACTTC. The rearrangement links TRBV29-1 to TRBJ2-5; no clear D gene. Germline CDR1 and CDR2: SQVTM and ANQGSEA. The CDR3 covers 12 residues. Trimming pared 3 bases from V and 0 bases from J, leaving 5 bases between.

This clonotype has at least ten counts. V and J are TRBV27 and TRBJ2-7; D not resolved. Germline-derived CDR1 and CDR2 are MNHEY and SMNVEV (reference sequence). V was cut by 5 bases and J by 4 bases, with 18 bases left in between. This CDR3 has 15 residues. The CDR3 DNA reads TGTGCCAGCAGTCCGACCAGAGTCCACCTATACGAGCAGTACTTC. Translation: CASSPTRVHLYEQYF.

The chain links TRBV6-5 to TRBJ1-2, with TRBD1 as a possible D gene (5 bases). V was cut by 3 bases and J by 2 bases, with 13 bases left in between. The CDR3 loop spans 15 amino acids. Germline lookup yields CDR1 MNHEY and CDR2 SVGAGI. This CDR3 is CASSYVRDPNYGYTF. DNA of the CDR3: TGTGCCAGCAGTTATGTCAGGGATCCCAACTATGGCTACACCTTC.

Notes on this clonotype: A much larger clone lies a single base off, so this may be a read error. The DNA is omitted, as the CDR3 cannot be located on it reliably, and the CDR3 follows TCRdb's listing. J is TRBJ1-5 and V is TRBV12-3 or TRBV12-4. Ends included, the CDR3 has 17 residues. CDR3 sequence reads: CASSLVGPGALNQPRHF.

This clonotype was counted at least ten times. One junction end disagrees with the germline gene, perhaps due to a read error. The CDR3 loop reads CASSLITGASYNEQFF. CDR3 DNA sequence: TGTGCTAGCAGCTTAATAACAGGGGCCAGCTACAATGAGCAGTTCTTC. This rearrangement joins TRBV7-7 to TRBJ2-1; 7 bases fit TRBD1. The germline V gene encodes CDR1 SSHAT and CDR2 FNYEAQ (reference sequence). This CDR3 region has 16 residues.

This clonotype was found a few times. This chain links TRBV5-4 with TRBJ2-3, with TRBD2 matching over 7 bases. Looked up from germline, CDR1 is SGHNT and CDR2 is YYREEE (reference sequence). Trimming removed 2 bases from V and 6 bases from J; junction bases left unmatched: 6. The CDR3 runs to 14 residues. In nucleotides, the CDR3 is TGTGCCAGCAGCTTCCGGGGAGGGGTGGATACGCAGTATTTT. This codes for CASSFRGGVDTQYF.

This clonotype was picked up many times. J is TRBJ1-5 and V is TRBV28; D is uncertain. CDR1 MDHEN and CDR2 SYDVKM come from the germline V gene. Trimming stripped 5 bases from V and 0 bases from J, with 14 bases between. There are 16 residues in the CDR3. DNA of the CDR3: TGTGCCAGCAGTGAAGTCGGAGACTCTAGCAATCAGCCCCAGCATTTT. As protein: CASSEVGDSSNQPQHF. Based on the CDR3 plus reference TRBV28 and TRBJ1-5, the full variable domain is DVKVTQSSRYLVKRTGEKVFLECVQDMDHENMFWYRQDPGLGLRLIYFSYDVKMKEKGDIPEGYSVSREKKERFSLILESASTNQTSMYLCASSEVGDSSNQPQHFGDGTRLSIL.

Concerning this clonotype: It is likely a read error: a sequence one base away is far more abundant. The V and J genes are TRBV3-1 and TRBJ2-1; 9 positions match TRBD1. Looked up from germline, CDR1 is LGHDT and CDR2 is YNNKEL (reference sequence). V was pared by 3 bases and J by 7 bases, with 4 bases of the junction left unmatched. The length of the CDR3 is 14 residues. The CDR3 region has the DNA TGTGCCAGCAGCCATACAGGGGGCGCGAATGAGCAGTTCTTC. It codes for CASSHTGGANEQFF.

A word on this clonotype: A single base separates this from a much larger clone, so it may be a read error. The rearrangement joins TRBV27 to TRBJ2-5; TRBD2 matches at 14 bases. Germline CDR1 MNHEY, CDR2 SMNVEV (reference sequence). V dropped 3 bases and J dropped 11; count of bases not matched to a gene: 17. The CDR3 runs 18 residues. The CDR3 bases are TGTGCCAGCAGTTTTCCGGGGGAACCGGGACTAGCGGGAGCTGAGCAGTACTTC. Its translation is CASSFPGEPGLAGAEQYF.

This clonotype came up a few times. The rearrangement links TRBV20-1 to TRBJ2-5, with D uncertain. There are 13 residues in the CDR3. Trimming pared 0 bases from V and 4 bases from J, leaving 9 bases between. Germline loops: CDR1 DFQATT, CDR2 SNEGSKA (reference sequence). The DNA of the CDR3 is TGCAGTGCTAGAGATTTGGTAGGAGAGACCCAGTACTTC. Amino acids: CSARDLVGETQYF.